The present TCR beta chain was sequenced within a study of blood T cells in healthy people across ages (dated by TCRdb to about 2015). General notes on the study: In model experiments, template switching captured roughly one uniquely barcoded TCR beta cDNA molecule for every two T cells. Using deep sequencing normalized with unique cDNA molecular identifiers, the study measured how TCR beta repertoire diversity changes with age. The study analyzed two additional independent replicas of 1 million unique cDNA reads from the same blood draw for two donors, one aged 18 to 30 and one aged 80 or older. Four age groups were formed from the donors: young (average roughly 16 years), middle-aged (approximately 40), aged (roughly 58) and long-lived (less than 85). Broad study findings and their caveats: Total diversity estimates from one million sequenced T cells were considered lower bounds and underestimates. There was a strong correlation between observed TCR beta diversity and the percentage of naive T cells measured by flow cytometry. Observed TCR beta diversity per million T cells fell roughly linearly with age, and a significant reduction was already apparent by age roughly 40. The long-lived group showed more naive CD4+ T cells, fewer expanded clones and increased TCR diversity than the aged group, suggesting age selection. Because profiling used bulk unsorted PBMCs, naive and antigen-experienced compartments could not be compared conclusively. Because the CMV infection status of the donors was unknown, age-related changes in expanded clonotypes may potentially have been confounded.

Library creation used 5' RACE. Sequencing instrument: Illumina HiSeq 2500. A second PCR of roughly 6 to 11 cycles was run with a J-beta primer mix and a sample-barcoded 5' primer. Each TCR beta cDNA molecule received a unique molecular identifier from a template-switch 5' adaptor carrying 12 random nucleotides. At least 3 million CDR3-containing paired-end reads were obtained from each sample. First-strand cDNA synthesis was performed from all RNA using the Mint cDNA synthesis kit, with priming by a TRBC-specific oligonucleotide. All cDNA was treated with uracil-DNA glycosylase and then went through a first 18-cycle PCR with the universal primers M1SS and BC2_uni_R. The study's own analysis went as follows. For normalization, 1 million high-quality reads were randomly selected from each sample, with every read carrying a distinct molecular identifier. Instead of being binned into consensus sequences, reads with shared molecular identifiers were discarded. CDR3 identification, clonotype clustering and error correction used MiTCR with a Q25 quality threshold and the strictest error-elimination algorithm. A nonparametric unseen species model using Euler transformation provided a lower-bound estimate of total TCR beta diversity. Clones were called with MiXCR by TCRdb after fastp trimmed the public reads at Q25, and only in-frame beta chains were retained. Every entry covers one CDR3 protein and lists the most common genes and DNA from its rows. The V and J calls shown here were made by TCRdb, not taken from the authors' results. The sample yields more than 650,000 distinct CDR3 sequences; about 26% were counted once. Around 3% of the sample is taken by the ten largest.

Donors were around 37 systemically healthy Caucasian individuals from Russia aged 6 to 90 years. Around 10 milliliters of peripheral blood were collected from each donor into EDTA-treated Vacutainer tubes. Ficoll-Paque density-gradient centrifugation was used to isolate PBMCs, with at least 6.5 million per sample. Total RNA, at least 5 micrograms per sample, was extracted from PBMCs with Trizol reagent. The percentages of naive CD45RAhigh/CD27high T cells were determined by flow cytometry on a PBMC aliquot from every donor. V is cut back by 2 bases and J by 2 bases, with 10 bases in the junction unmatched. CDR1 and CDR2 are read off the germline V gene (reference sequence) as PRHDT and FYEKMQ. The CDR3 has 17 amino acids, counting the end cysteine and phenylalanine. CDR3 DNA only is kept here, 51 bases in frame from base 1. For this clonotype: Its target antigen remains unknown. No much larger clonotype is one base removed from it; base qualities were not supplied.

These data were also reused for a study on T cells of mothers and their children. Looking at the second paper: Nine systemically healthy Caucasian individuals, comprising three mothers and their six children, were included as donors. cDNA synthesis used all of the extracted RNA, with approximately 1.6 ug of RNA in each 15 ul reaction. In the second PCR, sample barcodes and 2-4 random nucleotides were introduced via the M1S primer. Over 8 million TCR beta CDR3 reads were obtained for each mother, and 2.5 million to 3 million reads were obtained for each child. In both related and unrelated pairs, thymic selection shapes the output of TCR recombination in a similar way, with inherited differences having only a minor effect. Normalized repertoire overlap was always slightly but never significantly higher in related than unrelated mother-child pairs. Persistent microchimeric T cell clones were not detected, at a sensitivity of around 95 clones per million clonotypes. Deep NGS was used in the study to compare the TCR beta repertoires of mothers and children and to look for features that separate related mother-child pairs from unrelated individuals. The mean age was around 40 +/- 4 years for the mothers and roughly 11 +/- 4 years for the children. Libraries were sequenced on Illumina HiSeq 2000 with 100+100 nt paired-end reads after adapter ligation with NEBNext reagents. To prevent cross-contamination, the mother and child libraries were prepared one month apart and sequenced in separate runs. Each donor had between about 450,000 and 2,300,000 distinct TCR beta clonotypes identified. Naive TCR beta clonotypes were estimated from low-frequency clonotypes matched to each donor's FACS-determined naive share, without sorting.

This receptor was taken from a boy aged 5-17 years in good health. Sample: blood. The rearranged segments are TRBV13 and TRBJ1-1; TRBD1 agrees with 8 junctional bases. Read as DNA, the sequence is TGTGCCAGCAGCTTATACCCCGGGACAGGCTCTAACACTGAAGCTTTCTTT. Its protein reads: CASSLYPGTGSNTEAFF.